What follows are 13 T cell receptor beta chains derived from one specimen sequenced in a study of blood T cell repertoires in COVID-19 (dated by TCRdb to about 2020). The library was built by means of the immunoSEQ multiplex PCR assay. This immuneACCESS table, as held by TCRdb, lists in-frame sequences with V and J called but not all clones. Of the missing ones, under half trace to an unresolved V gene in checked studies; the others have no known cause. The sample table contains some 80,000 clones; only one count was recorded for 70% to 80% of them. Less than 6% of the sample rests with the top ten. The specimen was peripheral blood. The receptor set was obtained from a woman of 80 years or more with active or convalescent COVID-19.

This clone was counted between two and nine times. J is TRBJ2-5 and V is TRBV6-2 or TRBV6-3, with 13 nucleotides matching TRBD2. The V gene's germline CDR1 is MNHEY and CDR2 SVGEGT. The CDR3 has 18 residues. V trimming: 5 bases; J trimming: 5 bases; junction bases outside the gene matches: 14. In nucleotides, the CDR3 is TGTGCCAGCAGTCAGGAGAGACTAGCGGGGGGCTCCCAGGAGACCCAGTACTTC. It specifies CASSQERLAGGSQETQYF.

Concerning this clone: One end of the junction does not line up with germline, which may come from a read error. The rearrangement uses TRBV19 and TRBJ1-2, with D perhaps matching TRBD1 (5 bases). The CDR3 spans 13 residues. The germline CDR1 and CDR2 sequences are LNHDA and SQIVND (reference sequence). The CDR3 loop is CASSIGALDSAYF. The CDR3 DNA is TGTGCCAGTAGTATTGGTGCCCTTGACAGTGCTTACTTC.

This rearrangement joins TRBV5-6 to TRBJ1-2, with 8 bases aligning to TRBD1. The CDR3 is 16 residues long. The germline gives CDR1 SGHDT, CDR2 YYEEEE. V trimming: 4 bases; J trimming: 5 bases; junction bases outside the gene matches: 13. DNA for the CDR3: TGTGCCAGCAGCCTCATCCCGGGACAGGTTATTTATGGCTACACCTTC. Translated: CASSLIPGQVIYGYTF.

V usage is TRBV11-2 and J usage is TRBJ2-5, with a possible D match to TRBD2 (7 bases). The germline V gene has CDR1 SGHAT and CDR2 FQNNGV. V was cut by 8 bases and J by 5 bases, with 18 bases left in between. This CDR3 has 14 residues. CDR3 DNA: TGTGCCAGCCATTGGGGGGGGGCAGGTGAGACCCAGTACTTC. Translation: CASHWGGAGETQYF.

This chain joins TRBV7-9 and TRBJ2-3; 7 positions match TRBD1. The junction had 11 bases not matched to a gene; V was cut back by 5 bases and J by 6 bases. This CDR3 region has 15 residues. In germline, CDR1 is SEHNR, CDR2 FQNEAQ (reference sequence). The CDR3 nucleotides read TGTGCCAGCAGCAAAGTCGACAGGGTATGGGATACGCAGTATTTT. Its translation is CASSKVDRVWDTQYF.

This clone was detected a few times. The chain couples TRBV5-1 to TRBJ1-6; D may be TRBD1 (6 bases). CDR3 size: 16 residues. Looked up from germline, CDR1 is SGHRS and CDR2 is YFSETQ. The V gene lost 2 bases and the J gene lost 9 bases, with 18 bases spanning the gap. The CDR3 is CASSFDGAGDRSPLHF. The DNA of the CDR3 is TGCGCCAGCAGCTTCGACGGGGCAGGGGATCGTTCACCCCTCCACTTT.

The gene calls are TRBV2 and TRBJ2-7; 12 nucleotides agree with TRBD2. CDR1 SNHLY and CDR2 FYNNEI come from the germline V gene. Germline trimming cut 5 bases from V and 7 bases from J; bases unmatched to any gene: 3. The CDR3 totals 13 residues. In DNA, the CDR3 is TGTGCCAGCAGTTGGACTAGCGGGGAAGAGCAGTACTTC. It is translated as CASSWTSGEEQYF.

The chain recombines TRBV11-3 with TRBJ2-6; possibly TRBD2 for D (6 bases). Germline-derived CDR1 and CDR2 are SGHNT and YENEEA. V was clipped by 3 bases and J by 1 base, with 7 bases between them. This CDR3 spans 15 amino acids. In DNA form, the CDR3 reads TGTGCCAGCAGCTTCGGGGGATCTGGGGCCAACGTCCTGACTTTC. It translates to CASSFGGSGANVLTF.

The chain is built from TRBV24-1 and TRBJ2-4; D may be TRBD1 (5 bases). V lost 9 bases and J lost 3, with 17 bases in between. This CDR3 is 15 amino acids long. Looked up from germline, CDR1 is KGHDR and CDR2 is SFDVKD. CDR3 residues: CATSHRWDIKNIQYF. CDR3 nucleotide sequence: TGTGCCACCTCTCACAGGTGGGATATCAAAAACATTCAGTACTTC.

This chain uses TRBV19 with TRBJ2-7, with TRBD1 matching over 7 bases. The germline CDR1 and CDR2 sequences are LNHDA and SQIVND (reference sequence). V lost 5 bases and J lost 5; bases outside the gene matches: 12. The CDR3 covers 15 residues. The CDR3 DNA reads TGTGCCAGTAGTCCTGGACAGGAATTCATCAACGAGCAGTACTTC. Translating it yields CASSPGQEFINEQYF. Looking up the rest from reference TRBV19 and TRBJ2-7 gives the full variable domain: DGGITQSPKYLFRKEGQNVTLSCEQNLNHDAMYWYRQDPGQGLRLIYYSQIVNDFQKGDIAEGYSVSREKKESFPLTVTSAQKNPTAFYLCASSPGQEFINEQYFGPGTRLTVT.

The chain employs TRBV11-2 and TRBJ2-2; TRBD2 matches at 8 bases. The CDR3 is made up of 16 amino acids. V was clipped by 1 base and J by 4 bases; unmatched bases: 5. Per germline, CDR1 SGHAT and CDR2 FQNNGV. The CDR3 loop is CASSLGGRSGTGELFF. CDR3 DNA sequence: TGTGCCAGCAGCTTAGGCGGGAGGTCGGGCACCGGGGAGCTGTTTTTT. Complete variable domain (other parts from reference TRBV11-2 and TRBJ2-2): EAGVAQSPRYKIIEKRQSVAFWCNPISGHATLYWYQQILGQGPKLLIQFQNNGVVDDSQLPKDRFSAERLKGVDSTLKIQPAKLEDSAVYLCASSLGGRSGTGELFFGEGSRLTVL.

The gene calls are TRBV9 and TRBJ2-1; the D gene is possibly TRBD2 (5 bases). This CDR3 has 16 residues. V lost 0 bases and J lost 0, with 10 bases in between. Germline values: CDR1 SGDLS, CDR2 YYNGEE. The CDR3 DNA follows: TGTGCCAGCAGCGTAGTAGCGACTAACTCCTACAATGAGCAGTTCTTC. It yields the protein CASSVVATNSYNEQFF.

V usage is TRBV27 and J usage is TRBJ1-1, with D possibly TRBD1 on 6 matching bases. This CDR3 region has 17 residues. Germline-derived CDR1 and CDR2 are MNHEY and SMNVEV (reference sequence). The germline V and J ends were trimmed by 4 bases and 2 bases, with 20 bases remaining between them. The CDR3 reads CASSSRQDLTLNTEAFF. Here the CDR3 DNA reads TGTGCCAGCAGTTCTCGACAGGACCTGACCCTCAACACTGAAGCTTTCTTT.